Described below is a single TCR beta chain sequence and its context. V lost 9 bases and J lost 2, with 19 bases in between. The CDR3 is 15 amino acids. CDR1 is LNHDA and CDR2 is SQIVND in the germline V gene (reference sequence). The data stem from a study of blood T cell repertoires in COVID-19. In the study overall: T cells, B-cell-depleted T cells, or PBMCs supplied cDNA or gDNA.

Some clones are missing from TCRdb's copy, which holds only in-frame ones; the method was immunoSEQ multiplex PCR. The table shows 250,000 to 350,000 clones, with just over 90% occurring only once. This clonotype originated in a woman younger than 45 with COVID-19, enrolled during active disease. Sample: peripheral blood. This chain links TRBV19 with TRBJ1-1; TRBD1 might be the D (6 bases). DNA for the CDR3: TGTGCCAGGGTCGAAAGGAGGGGGGGTAACACTGAAGCTTTCTTT. The encoded protein is CARVERRGGNTEAFF. The full variable domain, in which reference TRBV19 and TRBJ1-1 provide the parts outside the CDR3, is DGGITQSPKYLFRKEGQNVTLSCEQNLNHDAMYWYRQDPGQGLRLIYYSQIVNDFQKGDIAEGYSVSREKKESFPLTVTSAQKNPTAFYLCARVERRGGNTEAFFGQGTRLTVV.